This TCR beta chain appears in the sequencing data of a study of glioma-infiltrating T cells after dendritic cell vaccination. Comment on this clone: The antigen is undetermined.

The V gene lost 2 bases and the J gene lost 4 bases, with 6 bases spanning the gap. Germline loops: CDR1 MNHNS, CDR2 SASEGT. The CDR3 has 13 residues. Fresh-frozen tumor tissue and more than two years of survival data were available for all. General study results and limits: TCR clonality showed no direct relationship with survival. Longer survival after dendritic cell vaccination followed higher pretreatment TIL content.

Primers: 60 V beta forward and 13 J beta reverse. TCRdb keeps only in-frame clones here, not all; method: immunoSEQ multiplex PCR. The sample has around 62,000 clones; 80% to 85% are singletons. Sequencing used blood, obtained before dendritic cell vaccination. This chain links TRBV6-1 with TRBJ1-5; tentative D call: TRBD1 (5 bases). This TCR came from a human donor with glioblastoma. The CDR3 is CASSERGNQPQHF. The CDR3 bases are TGTGCCAGCAGTGAACGGGGGAATCAGCCCCAGCATTTT.